The next 30 T cell receptor beta chains were all read from a single sample in a study of response to subunit inactivated influenza vaccine. MiXCR, run by TCRdb on the RT-PCR reads, gives a single entry per CDR3 protein. In the table there are over 400,000 distinct CDR3 sequences, 13% of which are singletons. The sample was PBMCs from blood, taken 40 to 50 days after vaccination. The receptors derive from a man aged 50-59 years who received an inactivated influenza vaccine.

This clonotype was counted ten times or more. This chain joins TRBV7-9 and TRBJ2-7; a weak D match, TRBD1 (6 bases). Looked up from germline, CDR1 is SEHNR and CDR2 is FQNEAQ (reference sequence). The CDR3 loop spans 14 amino acids. Trimming took 1 base from V and 6 from J, leaving 13 bases between them. CDR3 bases: TGTGCCAGCAGCTTAGGAGGCAGGGGTGGCGAGCAGTACTTC. It yields the protein CASSLGGRGGEQYF.

The chain couples TRBV2 to TRBJ2-6, with 13 bases fitting TRBD2. Trimming at V came to 6 bases and at J to 1 base, leaving 6 bases not matched to a gene. The CDR3 contains 18 residues. CDR1 is SNHLY, CDR2 FYNNEI, per germline. CDR3 in DNA: TGTGCCAGCAGAGGACTAGCGGGAGTTTTATCTGGGGCCAACGTCCTGACTTTC. Protein product: CASRGLAGVLSGANVLTF.

This chain connects TRBV5-1 to TRBJ1-4; a possible D gene is TRBD1 (6 bases). The V and J ends lost 6 bases and 8 bases respectively, with 20 bases between them. The length of the CDR3 is 15 residues. The germline CDR1 and CDR2 sequences are SGHRS and YFSETQ. The CDR3 loop is CASKSDRIGEEKLFF. The CDR3 bases are TGCGCCAGCAAAAGCGACAGGATCGGGGAGGAAAAACTGTTTTTT.

This clonotype was seen more than once but under ten times. The J gene is TRBJ2-5, the V gene TRBV29-1; D is unclear. This CDR3 has 11 amino acids. Deletions cut 0 bases from V and 7 bases from J, with 6 bases between. Germline assignment: CDR1 SQVTM and CDR2 ANQGSEA. The CDR3 loop reads CSVEDGRTQYF. The CDR3, as DNA: TGCAGCGTTGAAGATGGAAGGACCCAGTACTTC.

This clonotype was counted at least ten times. This chain connects TRBV4-3 to TRBJ2-7, with 10 bases lining up with TRBD2. Germline V CDR1 and CDR2: LGHNA, YSLEER. V shed 2 bases, J shed 3 bases, and the junction held 4 bases outside the gene matches. This CDR3 spans 15 amino acids. CDR3 residues: CASSQRPSGSYEQYF. Here the CDR3 DNA reads TGCGCCAGCAGCCAACGGCCTAGCGGGAGCTACGAGCAGTACTTC.

This chain connects TRBV11-1 to TRBJ2-3; TRBD2 aligns across 14 bases. Germline CDR1 is SGHAT and CDR2 is FQDESV (reference sequence). V shed 5 bases and J 2 bases; nucleotides not matched to a gene: 12. This CDR3 has 19 residues. The CDR3 DNA reads as TGTGCCAGCAGCACCAGACAGCTGGGACTAGCGGGAGACACAGATACGCAGTATTTT. As protein: CASSTRQLGLAGDTDTQYF.

This clonotype showed up many times. The V call is TRBV6-5, the J call TRBJ2-1; 7 nucleotides line up with TRBD1. This CDR3 spans 16 amino acids. Germline V gene data show CDR1 as MNHEY and CDR2 as SVGAGI. Germline trimming cut 0 bases from V and 7 bases from J; bases unmatched to any gene: 9. This CDR3 reads CASSYSEGAYRNEQFF. The CDR3 DNA is TGTGCCAGCAGTTACTCTGAGGGGGCTTATCGGAATGAGCAGTTCTTC.

This clonotype was detected a few times. This chain links TRBV29-1 with TRBJ2-7; 8 bases are a match to TRBD1. Germline trimming cut 7 bases from V and 2 bases from J; bases unmatched to any gene: 10. The CDR3 runs to 14 residues. The germline V gene has CDR1 SQVTM and CDR2 ANQGSEA. CDR3 in DNA: TGCAGCGCCAAACTCCGGGACAGGACCTACGAGCAGTACTTC. Translation gives CSAKLRDRTYEQYF.

The chain is built from TRBV5-4 and TRBJ1-2, with D tentatively TRBD1 (5 bases). Germline loops: CDR1 SGHNT, CDR2 YYREEE (reference sequence). Deletions cut 5 bases from V and 8 bases from J, with 25 bases between. The CDR3 totals 16 residues. The CDR3 nucleotides are TGTGCCAGCAGTTTACCCCCCTGGGACGCAATAAGAGGCTACACCTTC. It yields the protein CASSLPPWDAIRGYTF.

This clonotype was picked up many times. This sequence joins TRBV12-3 or TRBV12-4 and TRBJ1-6; no clear D gene. The CDR3 covers 14 residues. With 3 bases removed from V and 5 bases from J, the gap between germline ends came to 8 bases. In nucleotides, the CDR3 is TGTGCCAGCAGTTTGTCGGGGAATAATTCACCCCTCCACTTT. Translating it yields CASSLSGNNSPLHF.

This clonotype showed up just a few times. The chain couples TRBV12-3 or TRBV12-4 to TRBJ1-6; 9 bases agree with TRBD1. V shed 6 bases and J 9 bases; nucleotides not matched to a gene: 9. The CDR3 sequence is 15 residues long. CDR3 DNA sequence: TGTGCCAGCAGCACCTGGGACAGGGTGGGTTCACCCCTCCACTTT. Translated, it gives CASSTWDRVGSPLHF.

This clonotype showed up many times. The chain is built from TRBV11-2 and TRBJ2-5; tentative D call: TRBD2 (6 bases). Germline V gene lookup returns CDR1 SGHAT and CDR2 FQNNGV. The CDR3 runs 19 residues. V lost 3 bases and J 1 base, leaving 24 bases between the germline ends. Here the CDR3 reads CASSFRVAGSLRPQETQYF. The CDR3 DNA sequence: TGTGCCAGCAGCTTTCGAGTGGCGGGAAGTCTCCGGCCCCAAGAGACCCAGTACTTC.

This clonotype was counted ten times or more. CDR3 in DNA: TGTGCCAGCAGATACAATGAGCAGTTCTTC. Translation gives CASRYNEQFF. The J gene is TRBJ2-1, the V gene TRBV12-3 or TRBV12-4; D gene ambiguous. V was trimmed by 6 bases and J by 4 bases, leaving 1 base between them. This CDR3 region has 10 residues.

The chain couples TRBV29-1 to TRBJ2-5; D unclear. This CDR3 has 12 amino acids. Trimming cost V 2 bases and J 6 bases, with 10 bases left between them. Per germline, CDR1 SQVTM and CDR2 ANQGSEA. This chain's CDR3 is CSVEMLGQTQYF. Written as DNA, the CDR3 is TGCAGCGTTGAAATGTTAGGACAGACCCAGTACTTC.

The V call is TRBV6-2 or TRBV6-3, the J call TRBJ2-1; 9 bases match TRBD2. V trimming: 2 bases; J trimming: 2 bases; junction bases outside the gene matches: 7. Germline CDR1 is MNHEY and CDR2 is SVGEGT. This CDR3 is built from 17 residues. The CDR3 nucleotides are TGTGCCAGCAGTTACACGCGGGGGGGTCTGGCCTACAATGAGCAGTTCTTC. Its translation: CASSYTRGGLAYNEQFF.

The CDR3 here is CASSGRTSGFGVWFF. The DNA for the CDR3 is TGTGCCAGCAGCGGCCGGACTAGCGGATTCGGCGTTTGGTTCTTC. The chain recombines TRBV5-6 with TRBJ2-1, with TRBD2 identical over 10 bases. Germline-derived CDR1 and CDR2 are SGHDT and YYEEEE. V shed 4 bases, J shed 15 bases, and the junction held 16 bases outside the gene matches. This CDR3 region has 15 residues.

There are many counts of this clonotype. The V call is TRBV6-2 or TRBV6-3, the J call TRBJ2-6; TRBD2 is a possible D gene (6 bases). The CDR3 totals 16 residues. Germline lookup yields CDR1 MNHEY and CDR2 SVGEGT. The V end was cut by 7 bases, the J end by 0 bases, with 13 bases between. CDR3 nucleotides: TGTGCCAGCATGGGGGACTCCGGCTCTGGGGCCAACGTCCTGACTTTC. As protein: CASMGDSGSGANVLTF.

V usage is TRBV20-1 and J usage is TRBJ2-2, with D possibly matching TRBD2 (6 bases). CDR1 is DFQATT, CDR2 SNEGSKA, per germline (reference sequence). V shed 2 bases and J shed 1 base, with 11 bases lying between them. The CDR3 length is 15 residues. The CDR3 region has the DNA TGCAGTGCTAGACATTGGCGGGGGAACACCGGGGAGCTGTTTTTT. It translates to CSARHWRGNTGELFF.

The genes are TRBV7-8 and TRBJ2-7; the match to TRBD1 covers 12 bases. J gave up 6 bases and V 1 base, and 1 base lay outside the gene matches. CDR1 is SGHVS and CDR2 is FQNEAQ in the germline V gene. There are 14 residues in the CDR3. The CDR3 protein is CASSLGDRGPEQYF. The DNA for the CDR3 is TGTGCCAGCAGCTTAGGGGACAGGGGGCCCGAGCAGTACTTC.

This clonotype was counted ten times or more. The chain combines TRBV12-3 or TRBV12-4 with TRBJ2-5, with 13 bases identical to TRBD2. J lost 4 bases, V lost 4 bases, and 6 bases had no gene match. This CDR3 is 16 amino acids long. The CDR3 loop is CASSSGLAGVVETQYF. The DNA for the CDR3 is TGTGCCAGCAGTTCTGGACTAGCGGGAGTGGTAGAGACCCAGTACTTC.

V gene TRBV28 combines with J gene TRBJ2-7; D is ambiguous. Germline loops: CDR1 MDHEN, CDR2 SYDVKM. The CDR3 has 13 amino acids. The germline V and J ends were trimmed by 4 bases and 2 bases, with 9 bases remaining between them. CDR3 in amino acids: CASSSASTYEQYF. The CDR3 nucleotides read TGTGCCAGCAGTTCTGCCAGCACCTACGAGCAGTACTTC. Full variable domain (remainder filled in from reference TRBV28 and TRBJ2-7): DVKVTQSSRYLVKRTGEKVFLECVQDMDHENMFWYRQDPGLGLRLIYFSYDVKMKEKGDIPEGYSVSREKKERFSLILESASTNQTSMYLCASSSASTYEQYFGPGTRLTVT.

This sequence joins TRBV7-2 and TRBJ2-3; D uncertain. With 8 bases removed from V and 5 bases from J, the gap between germline ends came to 8 bases. Germline V gene data show CDR1 as SGHTA and CDR2 as FQGNSA. The CDR3 length is 11 residues. CDR3 sequence reads: CASAHQDTQYF. CDR3 DNA sequence: TGTGCCAGCGCCCATCAAGATACGCAGTATTTT.

This clonotype was seen a few times. This chain connects TRBV7-2 to TRBJ1-2, with 9 bases aligning to TRBD1. Per germline, CDR1 SGHTA and CDR2 FQGNSA. V was pared by 3 bases and J by 6 bases, with 5 bases of the junction left unmatched. The CDR3 is 14 residues long. CDR3 in amino acids: CASSFITGGNGYTF. CDR3 bases: TGTGCCAGCAGCTTCATAACAGGGGGCAATGGCTACACCTTC.

The CDR3 sequence is CASSQDSGTFPYEQYF. DNA for the CDR3: TGCGCCAGCAGCCAAGATTCCGGGACTTTTCCCTACGAGCAGTACTTC. The gene calls are TRBV4-3 and TRBJ2-7, with D possibly matching TRBD2 (6 bases). The CDR3 is 16 amino acids. Trimming left V 0 bases short and J 2 bases short, with 14 bases between. The V gene's germline CDR1 is LGHNA and CDR2 YSLEER.

This clonotype appeared a few times. This rearrangement joins TRBV7-8 to TRBJ2-3; 7 nucleotides agree with TRBD2. The CDR3 is made up of 16 amino acids. Trimming at V came to 0 bases and at J to 1 base, leaving 4 bases not matched to a gene. Germline CDR1 SGHVS, CDR2 FQNEAQ. CDR3: CASSLARRGGTDTQYF. The CDR3 DNA follows: TGTGCCAGCAGCTTAGCACGCCGGGGGGGCACAGATACGCAGTATTTT.

This clonotype was seen a few times. This CDR3 reads CASSPSRRGGDEKLFF. The CDR3 nucleotides are TGTGCCAGCTCACCATCTCGACGAGGTGGGGATGAAAAACTGTTTTTT. V is TRBV18 and J is TRBJ1-4; no reliable D call. The CDR3 loop spans 16 amino acids. Per germline, CDR1 KGHSH and CDR2 LQKENI. Trimming took off 2 bases at V and 6 bases at J, with 16 bases between the two ends.

The chain employs TRBV5-1 and TRBJ2-1, with TRBD2 matching 9 bases. The CDR3 sequence is 16 residues long. J lost 7 bases, V lost 4 bases, and 12 bases had no gene match. Per the germline V gene, CDR1 is SGHRS and CDR2 is YFSETQ. The CDR3: CASSGSGGLSGNEQFF. As DNA, the CDR3 is TGCGCCAGCAGCGGTAGCGGGGGCCTCTCTGGGAATGAGCAGTTCTTC.

The DNA for the CDR3 is TGCAGTGCCGCTAGGACAGTACAAGAGACCCAGTACTTC. It specifies CSAARTVQETQYF. J is TRBJ2-5 and V is TRBV20-1, with a weak D call TRBD1 (6 bases). The CDR3 has 13 residues. Looked up from germline, CDR1 is DFQATT and CDR2 is SNEGSKA (reference sequence). Trimming took 6 bases from V and 2 from J, leaving 13 bases between them.

The chain is built from TRBV20-1 and TRBJ2-5, with 9 nucleotides matching TRBD2. CDR1 and CDR2 from the germline V gene are DFQATT and SNEGSKA (reference sequence). V gave up 5 bases and J gave up 5 bases; unmatched junction bases: 6. The CDR3 contains 13 residues. The CDR3: CSAGSGSRETQYF. In DNA form, the CDR3 reads TGCAGTGCTGGTAGCGGGAGTAGGGAGACCCAGTACTTC.

This sequence joins TRBV6-1 and TRBJ2-1; D may be TRBD2 (5 bases). Germline values: CDR1 MNHNS, CDR2 SASEGT. The CDR3 consists of 21 residues. V lost 6 bases and J lost 0, with 30 bases in between. The CDR3 protein is CASRNAGKRPTTESSYNEQFF. In DNA, the CDR3 is TGTGCCAGCAGGAACGCGGGCAAGCGACCGACAACAGAGAGCTCCTACAATGAGCAGTTCTTC.